Listed below are T cell receptor beta chains from one sample, sequenced in a study of Ad26.COV2.S vaccination and SARS-CoV-2 variants. Some clones are missing from TCRdb's copy, which holds only in-frame ones; the method was immunoSEQ multiplex PCR. This table holds around 450,000 clones, about 89% found once. Sequenced here: peripheral blood, sampled in a trial of Ad26.COV2.S vaccine versus placebo. Receptors were obtained from a person aged 18 to 65 who received the Ad26.COV2.S COVID-19 vaccine or a placebo. CDR3s include the opening cysteine and the closing phenylalanine or tryptophan. A D gene is named only where the DNA matches it firmly. Only part of the rows carry a size: once, few, many, or a class if the clone is expanded.

CDR3: CAWSLGVPIFGHYEQYF
DNA: TGTGCCTGGAGTCTAGGGGTACCCATTTTCGGGCATTACGAGCAGTACTTC
size: -
V: TRBV30
J: TRBJ2-7
D: -

CDR3: CASSAGSSYNSPLHF
DNA: TGTGCCAGCAGCGCAGGGAGCTCCTATAATTCACCCCTCCACTTT
size: -
V: TRBV7-3
J: TRBJ1-6
D: -

CDR3: CASSRSPEQPTSGNTIYF
DNA: TGTGCCAGCTCACGGTCACCTGAACAGCCAACCTCTGGAAACACCATATATTTT
size: -
V: TRBV18
J: TRBJ1-3
D: -

CDR3: CASSPICTIIKGYGYTF
DNA: TGTGCCAGCAGCCCCATTTGTACCATCATAAAGGGGTATGGCTACACCTTC
size: -
V: TRBV11-2
J: TRBJ1-2
D: -

CDR3: CAWRVGGPEAFF
DNA: TGTGCCTGGAGGGTTGGGGGACCTGAAGCTTTCTTT
size: -
V: TRBV30
J: TRBJ1-1
D: -

CDR3: CASSLQGGGYTF
DNA: TGTGCCAGCAGCTTACAGGGTGGAGGCTACACCTTC
size: -
V: TRBV5-4
J: TRBJ1-2
D: -

CDR3: CSALQGAFF
DNA: TGCAGTGCGCTTCAAGGAGCTTTCTTT
size: -
V: TRBV20-1
J: TRBJ1-1
D: -

CDR3: CASSRTGPLGHGAFF
DNA: TGTGCCAGCAGTCGGACAGGGCCCCTAGGGCATGGAGCTTTCTTT
size: -
V: TRBV6-5
J: TRBJ1-1
D: TRBD1

CDR3: CASSLEQYNEQFF
DNA: TGTGCCAGCAGCTTGGAACAGTACAATGAGCAGTTCTTC
size: once
V: TRBV5-4
J: TRBJ2-1
D: -

CDR3: CASKRSSGADTQYF
DNA: TGTGCCAGCAAAAGATCATCGGGGGCAGATACGCAGTATTTT
size: -
V: TRBV3-1/TRBV3-2
J: TRBJ2-3
D: -

CDR3: CASSQGLVRSEQFF
DNA: TGTGCCAGCAGCCAGGGACTAGTCAGGAGTGAGCAGTTCTTC
size: -
V: TRBV3-1/TRBV3-2
J: TRBJ2-1
D: TRBD2

CDR3: CASSFDRGERREQFF
DNA: TGCGCCAGCAGCTTTGATAGGGGGGAACGAAGGGAGCAGTTCTTC
size: once
V: TRBV5-1
J: TRBJ2-1
D: -

CDR3: CASSLYPSGTYNEQFF
DNA: TGTGCCAGCAGTTTATATCCTAGCGGGACCTACAATGAGCAGTTCTTC
size: -
V: TRBV28
J: TRBJ2-1
D: TRBD2

CDR3: CASDPGPAYNEQFF
DNA: TGTGCCAGCGATCCCGGGCCCGCCTACAATGAGCAGTTCTTC
size: once
V: TRBV9
J: TRBJ2-1
D: -

CDR3: CASRGAHGNEQFF
DNA: TGTGCCAGCAGGGGGGCCCACGGGAATGAGCAGTTCTTC
size: -
V: TRBV12-3/TRBV12-4
J: TRBJ2-1
D: -

CDR3: CASDSLHRGHNSPLHF
DNA: TGTGCCAGTGACTCCCTTCACAGGGGTCACAATTCACCCCTCCACTTT
size: -
V: TRBV19
J: TRBJ1-6
D: TRBD1

CDR3: CASSPPVPTKLFF
DNA: TGTGCCAGCAGCCCGCCCGTCCCTACAAAACTGTTTTTT
size: -
V: TRBV7-9
J: TRBJ1-4
D: -

CDR3: CASSEAQFRLAENNEQFF
DNA: TGTGCCAGCAGTGAAGCGCAGTTTCGGCTAGCGGAGAACAATGAGCAGTTCTTC
size: once
V: TRBV2
J: TRBJ2-1
D: TRBD2

CDR3: CASSQNMGATEAFF
DNA: TGTGCCAGCAGCCAAAATATGGGGGCCACTGAAGCTTTCTTT
size: -
V: TRBV4-2
J: TRBJ1-1
D: -

CDR3: CTSSQDVERGGNEQFF
DNA: TGCACCAGCAGCCAAGATGTAGAGCGTGGGGGCAATGAGCAGTTCTTC
size: -
V: TRBV1
J: TRBJ2-1
D: -

CDR3: CAWSQDLLVQYF
DNA: TGTGCCTGGAGTCAGGACCTCTTGGTTCAGTACTTC
size: -
V: TRBV30
J: TRBJ2-7
D: -

CDR3: CASREDRGSGELFF
DNA: TGTGCCAGCAGGGAGGACAGGGGGTCCGGGGAGCTGTTTTTT
size: once
V: TRBV2
J: TRBJ2-2
D: TRBD1

CDR3: CASSELGRRGDTEAFF
DNA: TGTGCCAGCAGTGAGTTGGGCAGGCGGGGAGACACTGAAGCTTTCTTT
size: -
V: TRBV6-1
J: TRBJ1-1
D: -

CDR3: CASSTGQGRKLFF
DNA: TGTGCCAGCAGCACAGGGCAAGGGAGAAAACTGTTTTTT
size: -
V: TRBV2
J: TRBJ1-4
D: -

CDR3: CASSVDSLGGYTF
DNA: TGTGCCAGCAGCGTGGACAGTCTTGGAGGCTACACCTTC
size: -
V: TRBV2
J: TRBJ1-2
D: -

CDR3: CASSDKTRSLGNTEAFF
DNA: TGTGCCAGCAGTGACAAAACGCGCTCCCTGGGGAACACTGAAGCTTTCTTT
size: -
V: TRBV6-1
J: TRBJ1-1
D: -

CDR3: CASSEYNSPSTDTQYF
DNA: TGCGCCAGCAGTGAGTACAACAGCCCTAGCACAGATACGCAGTATTTT
size: -
V: TRBV10-1
J: TRBJ2-3
D: -

CDR3: CASSPLAGAPYEQYF
DNA: TGCGCCAGCTCGCCCCTAGCGGGAGCCCCCTACGAGCAGTACTTC
size: -
V: TRBV5-1
J: TRBJ2-7
D: TRBD2

CDR3: CASSLTRGQKSNQPQHF
DNA: TGTGCCAGCAGTTTAACACGGGGACAGAAAAGCAATCAGCCCCAGCATTTT
size: once
V: TRBV28
J: TRBJ1-5
D: TRBD1

CDR3: CAIRGVDEKLFF
DNA: TGTGCCATCAGGGGGGTGGATGAAAAACTGTTTTTT
size: -
V: TRBV10-3
J: TRBJ1-4
D: -

CDR3: CASSFGFGGREGEAFF
DNA: TGTGCCAGCAGCTTTGGATTCGGGGGGCGCGAAGGTGAAGCTTTCTTT
size: -
V: TRBV7-9
J: TRBJ1-1
D: -

CDR3: CATLGLQETQYF
DNA: TGTGCCACATTAGGCCTACAAGAGACCCAGTACTTC
size: -
V: TRBV11-2
J: TRBJ2-5
D: -

CDR3: CASSPGLAGAPHEQYF
DNA: TGTGCCAGTAGTCCGGGACTAGCGGGAGCGCCCCACGAGCAGTACTTC
size: -
V: TRBV19
J: TRBJ2-7
D: TRBD2

CDR3: CASHRMTEAFF
DNA: TGTGCCAGCCACCGGATGACTGAAGCTTTCTTT
size: -
V: TRBV6-5
J: TRBJ1-1
D: -

CDR3: CASRVGLDYYEQYF
DNA: TGTGCCAGCAGAGTCGGACTAGACTACTACGAGCAGTACTTC
size: -
V: TRBV7-8
J: TRBJ2-7
D: TRBD2

CDR3: CASSTGLVDEQYF
DNA: TGTGCCAGCAGTACCGGACTAGTTGATGAGCAGTACTTC
size: -
V: TRBV6-2/TRBV6-3
J: TRBJ2-7
D: TRBD2

CDR3: CASGPRPQPQHF
DNA: TGTGCCAGCGGGCCGAGACCCCAGCCCCAGCATTTT
size: -
V: TRBV2
J: TRBJ1-5
D: -

CDR3: CASSDGSTDTQYF
DNA: TGTGCCAGCAGCGACGGGAGTACAGATACGCAGTATTTT
size: -
V: TRBV28
J: TRBJ2-3
D: -

CDR3: CASSVRDRKFSGNTIYF
DNA: TGTGCCAGCAGCGTCCGGGACAGAAAATTCTCTGGAAACACCATATATTTT
size: -
V: TRBV7-8
J: TRBJ1-3
D: TRBD1

CDR3: CASSLSGGTYNEQFF
DNA: TGTGCCAGCAGCCTAAGCGGAGGGACCTACAATGAGCAGTTCTTC
size: -
V: TRBV28
J: TRBJ2-1
D: -

CDR3: CAWSQAGGRGQTQYF
DNA: TGTGCCTGGAGTCAAGCGGGAGGACGAGGTCAGACCCAGTACTTC
size: once
V: TRBV30
J: TRBJ2-5
D: TRBD2

CDR3: CASSPLSASYGYTF
DNA: TGTGCCAGCAGTCCCCTATCCGCCAGCTATGGCTACACCTTC
size: -
V: TRBV28
J: TRBJ1-2
D: -

CDR3: CASSTYGNTEAFF
DNA: TGTGCCAGTAGTACTTACGGAAACACTGAAGCTTTCTTT
size: -
V: TRBV19
J: TRBJ1-1
D: -

CDR3: CASSHEVGVRRNNEQFF
DNA: TGTGCCAGCAGCCACGAGGTAGGGGTACGAAGAAACAATGAGCAGTTCTTC
size: -
V: TRBV5-8
J: TRBJ2-1
D: -

CDR3: CASSYRTDEQFF
DNA: TGTGCCAGCAGCTATCGAACCGATGAGCAGTTCTTC
size: once
V: TRBV13
J: TRBJ2-1
D: -

CDR3: CASSQDVPLSSGNTIYF
DNA: TGCGCCAGCAGCCAAGATGTGCCGCTGAGCTCTGGAAACACCATATATTTT
size: -
V: TRBV4-1
J: TRBJ1-3
D: -

CDR3: CASGGQGSQPQHF
DNA: TGTGCCAGCGGGGGACAGGGCAGTCAGCCCCAGCATTTT
size: -
V: TRBV19
J: TRBJ1-5
D: TRBD1

CDR3: CASSLYGRVYF
DNA: TGTGCCAGCAGTTTATACGGCAGGGTGTATTTT
size: -
V: TRBV27
J: TRBJ2-3
D: -

CDR3: CASSDPQGERLFF
DNA: TGTGCCAGCAGTGACCCGCAGGGGGAAAGGCTGTTTTTT
size: -
V: TRBV27
J: TRBJ1-4
D: TRBD1

CDR3: CASILVPGPSYEQYF
DNA: TGTGCCAGCATCTTGGTACCGGGACCCTCCTACGAGCAGTACTTC
size: -
V: TRBV28
J: TRBJ2-7
D: -

CDR3: CASSSTVSGEKLFF
DNA: TGTGCCAGCAGTTCCACTGTTTCGGGCGAAAAACTGTTTTTT
size: -
V: TRBV6-5
J: TRBJ1-4
D: -

CDR3: CASSHLTSGEEETQYF
DNA: TGTGCCAGCAGCCACCTGACTAGCGGAGAAGAAGAGACCCAGTACTTC
size: -
V: TRBV3-1/TRBV3-2
J: TRBJ2-5
D: TRBD2

CDR3: CASSLLQTDTQYF
DNA: TGTGCCAGCAGCTTACTACAAACAGATACGCAGTATTTT
size: -
V: TRBV7-3
J: TRBJ2-3
D: -